This T cell receptor (beta chain) is from a study of T-cell reconstitution after alpha-beta-depleted transplantation in children. As it was prepared, the TCRbeta library received unique molecular identifiers. TCRdb reprocessed the PCR reads via MiXCR and lists one record per CDR3 protein. The table lists 450,000 to 600,000 distinct CDR3 sequences, around 20% of them singletons. The length of the CDR3 is 17 residues. V dropped 0 bases and J dropped 4; count of bases not matched to a gene: 5. The germline V gene encodes CDR1 MGHRA and CDR2 YSYEKL. The TCR was taken from a human donor who donated a stem cell graft to a child with acute lymphoblastic leukemia. The sample in question was PBMCs from the stem cell graft donor, obtained from the stem cell graft. J is TRBJ2-3 and V is TRBV4-1, with TRBD2 matching 12 bases. For the CDR3, the DNA is TGCGCCAGCAGCCAAGACCCTAGCGGGAGGGCCCCAGATACGCAGTATTTT. It yields the protein CASSQDPSGRAPDTQYF.